A single sample is the source of the 3 T cell receptor beta chains below, sequenced in a study of regulatory T cells in long-lasting Graves disease. The authors built TCR beta libraries using iRepertoire HTBI primers and Arm-PCR of CDR3 regions. TCRdb itself ran the multiplex PCR reads through MiXCR, one entry per CDR3 protein. The sample records 530,000 or so distinct CDR3 sequences, roughly 14% being singletons. Time point defined: newly diagnosed GD, antithyroid drugs for less than 3 months. Isolated PBMC RNA provided the starting material for the TCR library. The sample was also linked to a second study, of T cells in Graves' hyperthyroidism and ophthalmopathy.

The sequences come from peripheral blood mononuclear cells (PBMCs), collected at new diagnosis, from a patient treated with antithyroid drugs. The receptors were sampled from a young man with Graves disease.

This clonotype was detected many times. CDR3 residues: CAILSSGANVLTF. As DNA, the CDR3 is TGTGCCATCCTCTCCTCTGGGGCCAACGTCCTGACTTTC. The chain is built from TRBV10-3 and TRBJ2-6; D is unclear. The germline V gene has CDR1 ENHRY and CDR2 SYGVKD. The length of the CDR3 is 13 residues. The germline V and J ends were trimmed by 8 bases and 0 bases, with 5 bases remaining between them.

This clonotype has a count of ten or more. This chain connects TRBV7-8 to TRBJ2-7; D is possibly TRBD1 (6 bases). CDR3 length equals 14 residues. Trimming shortened V by 4 bases and J by 4 bases, and 14 bases separated the two germline ends. The germline V gene encodes CDR1 SGHVS and CDR2 FQNEAQ. CDR3 in amino acids: CASSYSSRGYEQYF. CDR3 coding DNA: TGTGCCAGCAGCTATAGTTCCAGGGGTTACGAGCAGTACTTC.

This chain connects TRBV29-1 to TRBJ2-3; TRBD1 or TRBD2 may be the D gene (5 bases each). V shed 2 bases and J shed 6 bases, with 6 bases lying between them. Germline V gives CDR1 SQVTM, CDR2 ANQGSEA. This CDR3 region has 11 residues. CDR3 bases: TGCAGCGTTGAATGGGGGGATACGCAGTATTTT. The encoded protein is CSVEWGDTQYF.